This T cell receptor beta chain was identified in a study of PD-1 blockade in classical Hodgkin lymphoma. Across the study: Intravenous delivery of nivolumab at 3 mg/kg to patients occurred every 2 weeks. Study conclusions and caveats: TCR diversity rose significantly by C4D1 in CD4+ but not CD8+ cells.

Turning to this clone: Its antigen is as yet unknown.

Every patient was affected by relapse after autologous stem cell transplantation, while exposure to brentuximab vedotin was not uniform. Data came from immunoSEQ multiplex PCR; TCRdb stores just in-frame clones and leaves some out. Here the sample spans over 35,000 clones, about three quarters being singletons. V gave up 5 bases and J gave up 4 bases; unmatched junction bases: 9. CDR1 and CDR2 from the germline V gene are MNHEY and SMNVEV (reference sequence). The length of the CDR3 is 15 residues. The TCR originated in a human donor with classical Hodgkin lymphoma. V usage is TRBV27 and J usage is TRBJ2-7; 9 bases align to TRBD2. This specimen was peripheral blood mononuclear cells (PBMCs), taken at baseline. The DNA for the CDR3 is TGTGCCAGCAGTCCCCGAAGCGGGAGGAGGTACGAGCAGTACTTC. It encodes CASSPRSGRRYEQYF.